What follows are 2 T cell receptor beta chains derived from one specimen sequenced in a study of graft-versus-host responses after intestinal transplantation. Data came from immunoSEQ multiplex PCR; TCRdb stores just in-frame clones and leaves some out. Of roughly 92,000 clones in the sample, about 87% were seen once. Their recognized antigens are unknown. The starting material was unstimulated CD4+ T cells sorted from spleen or lymph node cells, obtained before transplant. The origin of the receptors is a human donor who was the organ donor for an intestinal transplant.

The chain recombines TRBV11-3 with TRBJ1-1; 8 bases match TRBD1. V lost 5 bases, J lost 0 bases, and 5 bases stayed unmatched. Germline V gene lookup returns CDR1 SGHNT and CDR2 YENEEA. The CDR3 spans 15 residues. CDR3 loop: CASSLGQGLNTEAFF. For the CDR3, the DNA is TGTGCCAGCAGCCTCGGACAGGGTTTGAACACTGAAGCTTTCTTT.

This clone was seen only once. This chain uses TRBV7-8 with TRBJ2-1, with 9 bases matching TRBD2. The CDR3 totals 16 residues. CDR1 is SGHVS and CDR2 is FQNEAQ in the germline V gene. Trimming removed 1 base from V and 7 bases from J; junction bases left unmatched: 8. CDR3 region: CASSLDGGGARNEQFF. Here the CDR3 DNA reads TGTGCCAGCAGCTTAGACGGCGGGGGGGCGCGGAATGAGCAGTTCTTC.